This TCR beta chain was recorded in a study of human T cells and chemical hapten exposure. The CDR3 runs 15 residues. Trimming took 5 bases from V and 0 from J, leaving 10 bases between them. In germline, CDR1 is MNHEY, CDR2 SVGEGT. The time point denotes: pre-sensitization, week 0. Sample treatment: therapeutic diphenylcyclopropenone sensitization with weekly scalp DPC. TCRdb itself ran the RACE reads through MiXCR, one entry per CDR3 protein. The table lists some 300,000 distinct CDR3 sequences, over 5% of them singletons, with about 7.7% in the top ten. This clonotype occurred once. Sequenced material: whole blood, taken in connection with sensitization to the hapten diphenylcyclopropenone (DPC). This chain joins TRBV6-2 or TRBV6-3 and TRBJ2-2; tentatively, D is TRBD1 (6 bases). This clonotype was obtained from a woman between 18 and 29 years old with alopecia areata. Some clones in this sample may be carry-over from other donors' samples. CDR3 coding DNA: TGTGCCAGCAGTATAACAGGGTCGAACACCGGGGAGCTGTTTTTT. Protein: CASSITGSNTGELFF.